This record covers a single TCR beta chain. The antigen is not known. One entry per CDR3 protein results from TCRdb running MiXCR on the RT-PCR reads. The table shows hundreds of thousands of distinct CDR3 sequences, with about a sixth occurring only once. V lost 2 bases and J 11 bases, leaving 10 bases between the germline ends. This CDR3 region has 13 residues. Germline CDR1 and CDR2: MNHEY and SVGEGT. These data are taken from a study of response to subunit inactivated influenza vaccine. Study-level results: Authors suggested each seasonal flu vaccination may recruit only limited numbers of new T cells.

The receptor was derived from a man aged 45-65 years who received an inactivated influenza vaccine. Material: PBMCs from blood, obtained about 11 days after vaccination. This sequence joins TRBV6-2 or TRBV6-3 and TRBJ2-6; no firm D call. The CDR3 here is CASSYQLGHVLTF. In DNA form, the CDR3 reads TGTGCCAGCAGTTACCAGTTGGGCCACGTCCTGACTTTC.